This entry lists 16 T cell receptor beta chains sequenced from one sample in a study of CXCR3 chemokines and chemotherapy response in bladder cancer. MiXCR was run by TCRdb on the PCR reads, yielding one entry per CDR3 protein. This sample has around 1,400 distinct CDR3 sequences, with less than 7% found just once. This sample was gathered from a patient whose treatment included neoadjuvant chemotherapy. The receptors originated from a human donor with bladder cancer that responded to neoadjuvant chemotherapy.

This clonotype was seen a few times. The chain uses TRBV27 and TRBJ1-6, with unresolved D. Looked up from germline, CDR1 is MNHEY and CDR2 is SMNVEV (reference sequence). Trimming stripped 6 bases from V and 8 bases from J, with 8 bases between. The CDR3 covers 12 residues. The CDR3 sequence is CASRVSHSPLHF. The CDR3 DNA sequence: TGTGCCAGCAGGGTTTCTCATTCACCCCTCCACTTT.

This clonotype is categorized as medium-sized (0.01 to 0.1%). The V call is TRBV7-2, the J call TRBJ2-5; weak D call: TRBD1 (6 bases). This CDR3 comprises 16 residues. V was clipped by 0 bases and J by 1 base, with 12 bases between them. Germline CDR1 SGHTA, CDR2 FQGNSA. The CDR3 here is CASSLAGAKGQETQYF. CDR3 coding DNA: TGTGCCAGCAGCTTAGCGGGGGCAAAAGGCCAAGAGACCCAGTACTTC.

Sample share makes this clonotype medium-sized. The chain is built from TRBV12-3 or TRBV12-4 and TRBJ2-3, with D perhaps matching TRBD1 (6 bases). V gave up 5 bases and J gave up 1 base, with 10 bases separating them. This CDR3 has 14 residues. The CDR3 is CASSGNRGTDTQYF. Here the CDR3 DNA reads TGTGCCAGCAGTGGGAACAGGGGCACAGATACGCAGTATTTT.

At least ten counts were recorded for this clonotype. V and J are TRBV6-5 and TRBJ1-2, with D unresolved. The germline V gene encodes CDR1 MNHEY and CDR2 SVGAGI. CDR3 length: 14 amino acids. The V gene lost 8 bases and the J gene lost 1 base, with 14 bases spanning the gap. The CDR3 is CASRLNVLNYGYTF. The CDR3 nucleotides read TGTGCCAGCCGGCTTAATGTTCTTAACTATGGCTACACCTTC.

This clonotype is medium-sized (0.01 to 0.1%). This sequence joins TRBV6-1 and TRBJ2-2, with TRBD2 identical over 11 bases. The CDR3 length is 14 residues. Losses at the gene ends were 4 bases for V and 8 bases for J; bases not matched to a gene: 3. The germline V gene encodes CDR1 MNHNS and CDR2 SASEGT. The CDR3 DNA follows: TGTGCCAGCAGTGTAGCGGGGGGGCTTGGGGAGCTGTTTTTT. Its protein product is CASSVAGGLGELFF.

This clonotype showed up many times. The V gene is TRBV5-4, the J gene TRBJ2-3; D gene ambiguous. V shed 4 bases and J shed 2 bases, with 5 bases lying between them. The germline gives CDR1 SGHNT, CDR2 YYREEE (reference sequence). The length of the CDR3 is 12 residues. CDR3 in amino acids: CASSPNTDTQYF. The CDR3 nucleotides read TGTGCCAGCAGCCCGAACACAGATACGCAGTATTTT. The full variable domain, in which reference TRBV5-4 and TRBJ2-3 provide the parts outside the CDR3, is ETGVTQSPTHLIKTRGQQVTLRCSSQSGHNTVSWYQQALGQGPQFIFQYYREEENGRGNFPPRFSGLQFPNYSSELNVNALELDDSALYLCASSPNTDTQYFGPGTRLTVL.

The rearrangement links TRBV25-1 to TRBJ1-2, with D tentatively TRBD1 (6 bases). The CDR3 runs to 12 residues. Germline V gives CDR1 MGHDK, CDR2 SYGVNS. With 7 bases removed from V and 5 bases from J, the gap between germline ends came to 11 bases. The CDR3 spells CASTGQSYGYTF. Written as DNA, the CDR3 is TGTGCCAGCACCGGACAGTCGTATGGCTACACCTTC.

In this sample, this clonotype turned up many times. The chain uses TRBV27 and TRBJ2-1; no clear D. Germline assignment: CDR1 MNHEY and CDR2 SMNVEV (reference sequence). The CDR3 covers 12 residues. V was clipped by 4 bases and J by 6 bases, with 7 bases between them. DNA for the CDR3: TGTGCCAGCAGTTACAGCCGCAATGAGCAGTTCTTC. This codes for CASSYSRNEQFF.

On this clonotype itself: A clone one base away is much larger, so this may be a read error. The gene calls are TRBV12-3 or TRBV12-4 and TRBJ2-3; 8 nucleotides agree with TRBD1. V trimming: 8 bases; J trimming: 4 bases; junction bases outside the gene matches: 2. The CDR3 spans 12 residues. The CDR3 DNA follows: TGTGCCAGCGGACAGGGCCCAGATACGCAGTATTTT. Translated: CASGQGPDTQYF.

This clonotype is categorized as medium-sized (0.01 to 0.1%). V and J are TRBV5-4 and TRBJ1-1, with 7 bases that match TRBD1. The CDR3 is 16 amino acids. Germline CDR1 is SGHNT and CDR2 is YYREEE (reference sequence). V lost 4 bases to trimming and J lost 4 bases; unmatched junction nucleotides: 13. The CDR3 loop is CASSPRQGYVGTEAFF. As DNA, the CDR3 is TGTGCCAGCAGCCCAAGACAGGGTTACGTGGGCACTGAAGCTTTCTTT.

This clonotype was counted ten times or more. The V gene is TRBV12-3 or TRBV12-4, the J gene TRBJ2-7, with D perhaps matching TRBD1 (6 bases). V dropped 6 bases and J dropped 2 bases, with 11 bases sitting between them. The CDR3 has 13 amino acids. The CDR3 spells CASSRGRTYEQYF. CDR3 DNA: TGTGCCAGCAGCAGGGGACGGACCTACGAGCAGTACTTC.

This clonotype qualifies as medium-sized (0.01 to 0.1%). The rearrangement uses TRBV13 and TRBJ1-5; D gene uncertain. Trimming pared 6 bases from V and 1 base from J, leaving 13 bases between. CDR3 length: 15 amino acids. In germline, CDR1 is PRHDT, CDR2 FYEKMQ (reference sequence). DNA of the CDR3: TGTGCCAGCAGTGTTGGTGTGGGGAGCAATCAGCCCCAGCATTTT. Translated, it gives CASSVGVGSNQPQHF.

By sample share, this clonotype is medium-sized (0.01 to 0.1%). The V gene is TRBV10-3, the J gene TRBJ2-7, with 9 bases matching TRBD2. V gave up 10 bases and J gave up 1 base; unmatched junction bases: 8. The germline gives CDR1 ENHRY, CDR2 SYGVKD. CDR3 length equals 14 residues. The CDR3 region has the DNA TGTGCCAGCGCAGCGGGGGGCAGTTCCTACGAGCAGTACTTC. This gives the protein CASAAGGSSYEQYF.

At least ten counts were recorded for this clonotype. The chain has TRBV15 and TRBJ2-2, with D maybe TRBD1 (5 bases). This CDR3 spans 16 amino acids. The V gene's germline CDR1 is LNHNV and CDR2 YYDKDF (reference sequence). V was pared by 1 base and J by 2 bases, with 11 bases between. CDR3 sequence: CATSRVTDTNTGELFF. The CDR3 region has the DNA TGTGCCACCAGCAGAGTGACAGACACCAACACCGGGGAGCTGTTTTTT.

This clonotype was seen ten or more times. CDR3: CATSRDGGRDTEAFF. The CDR3, as DNA: TGTGCCACCAGCAGAGATGGGGGAAGGGACACTGAAGCTTTCTTT. V is TRBV15 and J is TRBJ1-1; possibly TRBD1 for D (5 bases). V was clipped by 0 bases and J by 3 bases, with 11 bases between them. Germline V gene data show CDR1 as LNHNV and CDR2 as YYDKDF (reference sequence). The CDR3 is 15 amino acids.

V gene TRBV7-9 combines with J gene TRBJ1-4; TRBD1 might be the D (5 bases). The length of the CDR3 is 14 residues. V gave up 1 base and J gave up 7 bases, with 10 bases separating them. The germline gives CDR1 SEHNR, CDR2 FQNEAQ (reference sequence). The CDR3 sequence is CASSLDSGSEKLFF. CDR3 in DNA: TGTGCCAGCAGCTTAGATTCAGGGTCTGAAAAACTGTTTTTT.